The T cell receptor beta chain described here comes from a study of T-cell memory formation after mild COVID-19. The CDR3 is 14 amino acids. Trimming left V 0 bases short and J 6 bases short, with 10 bases between. Germline V CDR1 and CDR2: SGDLS, YYNGEE. Concerning this clonotype itself: Its antigen is not identified.

5'RACE with constant-segment primers yielded barcoded, UMI-tagged TCR alpha and TCR beta cDNA libraries. Via MiXCR, TCRdb re-called the 5' RACE reads, giving one row per CDR3 protein. The sample holds around 110,000 distinct CDR3 sequences, under 15% seen once. Regarding the study as a whole: Mostly located in CM and EM were contracting CD4+ clones, with contracting CD8+ clones located in EMRA. Clones contracting across day 15 to 85 had a balanced CD4/CD8 profile; later expanding clones leaned CD4+.

Sequenced material: PBMCs or a T cell subset sorted from them (not recorded which). The clonotype comes from an adult woman who had mild COVID-19 (a few samples of this study predate the infection). Cell type and time point are not known. This chain connects TRBV9 to TRBJ2-1; no reliable D call. CDR3 amino acids: CASSVGGMLNEQFF. In nucleotides, the CDR3 is TGTGCCAGCAGCGTAGGAGGCATGCTCAATGAGCAGTTCTTC.